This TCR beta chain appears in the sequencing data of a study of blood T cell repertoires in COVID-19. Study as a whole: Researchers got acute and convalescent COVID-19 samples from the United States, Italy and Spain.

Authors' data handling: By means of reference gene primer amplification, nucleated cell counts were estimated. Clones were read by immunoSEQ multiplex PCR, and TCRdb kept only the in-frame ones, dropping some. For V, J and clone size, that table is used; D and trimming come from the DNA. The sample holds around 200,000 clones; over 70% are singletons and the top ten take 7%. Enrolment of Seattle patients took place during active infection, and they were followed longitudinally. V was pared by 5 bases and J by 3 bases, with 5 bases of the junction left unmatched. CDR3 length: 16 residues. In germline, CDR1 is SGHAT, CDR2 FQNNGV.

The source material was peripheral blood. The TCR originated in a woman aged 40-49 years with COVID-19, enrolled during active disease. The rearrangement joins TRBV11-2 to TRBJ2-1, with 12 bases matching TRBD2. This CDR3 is CASSRTSGGRYNEQFF. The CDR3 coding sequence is TGTGCCAGCAGCCGTACTAGCGGGGGGCGCTACAATGAGCAGTTCTTC.